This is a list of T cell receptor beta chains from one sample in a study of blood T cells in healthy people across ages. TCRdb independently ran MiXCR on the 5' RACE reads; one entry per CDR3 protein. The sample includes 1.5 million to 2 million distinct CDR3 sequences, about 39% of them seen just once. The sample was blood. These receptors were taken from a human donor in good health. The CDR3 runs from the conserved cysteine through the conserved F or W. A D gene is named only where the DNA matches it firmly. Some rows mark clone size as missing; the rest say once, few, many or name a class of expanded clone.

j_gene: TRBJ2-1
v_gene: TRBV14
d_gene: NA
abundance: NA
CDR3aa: CASSQMTGGGQFF
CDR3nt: TGTGCCAGCAGCCAAATGACCGGGGGCGGGCAGTTCTTC

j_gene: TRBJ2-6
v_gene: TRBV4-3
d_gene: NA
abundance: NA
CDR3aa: CASSQGWQGSGANVLTF
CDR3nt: TGCGCCAGCAGCCAAGGTTGGCAGGGCTCTGGGGCCAACGTCCTGACTTTC

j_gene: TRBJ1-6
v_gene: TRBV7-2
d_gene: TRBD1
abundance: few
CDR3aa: CASSAQQGAGNSPLHF
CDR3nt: TGTGCCAGCAGCGCGCAACAGGGGGCAGGGAATTCACCCCTCCACTTT

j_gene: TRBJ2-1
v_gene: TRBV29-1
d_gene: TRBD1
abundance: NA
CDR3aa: CSVRTGLYNEQFF
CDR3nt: TGCAGCGTTCGGACAGGGCTCTACAATGAGCAGTTCTTC

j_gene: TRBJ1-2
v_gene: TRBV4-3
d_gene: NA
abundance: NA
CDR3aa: CASSRAGEYGYTF
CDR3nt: TGCGCCAGCAGCCGGGCAGGGGAGTATGGCTACACCTTC

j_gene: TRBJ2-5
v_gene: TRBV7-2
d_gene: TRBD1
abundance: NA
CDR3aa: CASSYRGRRETQYF
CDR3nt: TGTGCCAGCAGCTACAGGGGTCGGCGAGAGACCCAGTACTTC

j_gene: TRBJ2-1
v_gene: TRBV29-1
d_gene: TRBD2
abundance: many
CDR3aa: CSVEGTSEEQFF
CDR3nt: TGCAGCGTTGAGGGGACTAGTGAAGAGCAGTTCTTC

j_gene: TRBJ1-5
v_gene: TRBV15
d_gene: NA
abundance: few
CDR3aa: CATSRSRGGNQPQHF
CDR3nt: TGTGCCACCAGCAGGTCTCGGGGAGGCAATCAGCCCCAGCATTTT

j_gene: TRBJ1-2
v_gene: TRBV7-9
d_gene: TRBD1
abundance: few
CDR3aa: CASSFGDRRYYGYTF
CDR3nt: TGTGCCAGCAGCTTTGGGGACAGGCGGTATTATGGCTACACCTTC

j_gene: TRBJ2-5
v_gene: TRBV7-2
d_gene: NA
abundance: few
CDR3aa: CASSFNYPETQYF
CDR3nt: TGTGCCAGCAGCTTTAACTACCCAGAGACCCAGTACTTC

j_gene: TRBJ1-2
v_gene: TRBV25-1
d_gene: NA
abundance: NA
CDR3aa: CASSADGTFVYGYTF
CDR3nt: TGTGCCAGCAGTGCCGACGGGACATTCGTTTATGGCTACACCTTC

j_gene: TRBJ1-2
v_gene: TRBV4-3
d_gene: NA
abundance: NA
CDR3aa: CASSQVYREDGYTF
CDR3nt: TGCGCCAGCAGCCAAGTCTACAGGGAGGATGGCTACACCTTC

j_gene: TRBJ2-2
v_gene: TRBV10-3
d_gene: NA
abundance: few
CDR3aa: CAISEENRENGELFF
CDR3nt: TGTGCCATCAGTGAGGAGAACAGGGAAAACGGGGAGCTGTTTTTT

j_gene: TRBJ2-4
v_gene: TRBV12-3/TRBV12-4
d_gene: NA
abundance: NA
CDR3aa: CASSPGHPRGQNIQYF
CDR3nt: TGTGCCAGCAGTCCTGGGCACCCGAGGGGTCAAAACATTCAGTACTTC

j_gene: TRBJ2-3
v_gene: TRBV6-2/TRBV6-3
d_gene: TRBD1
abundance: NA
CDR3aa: CAGSVTILQGALYTDTQYF
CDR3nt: TGTGCCGGCAGTGTCACTATACTTCAGGGGGCTCTTTACACAGATACGCAGTATTTT

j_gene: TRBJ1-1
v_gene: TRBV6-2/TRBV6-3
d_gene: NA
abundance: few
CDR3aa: CASSPRPQMNTEAFF
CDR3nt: TGTGCCAGCAGCCCCCGGCCGCAAATGAACACTGAAGCTTTCTTT

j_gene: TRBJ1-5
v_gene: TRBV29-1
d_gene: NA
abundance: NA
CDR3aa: CSARLGGWNQPQHF
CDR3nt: TGCAGCGCCCGACTGGGGGGCTGGAATCAGCCCCAGCATTTT

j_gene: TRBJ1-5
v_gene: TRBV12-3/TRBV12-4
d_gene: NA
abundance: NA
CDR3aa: CATSLTVNQPQHF
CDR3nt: TGTGCCACCTCCTTGACAGTTAATCAGCCCCAGCATTTT

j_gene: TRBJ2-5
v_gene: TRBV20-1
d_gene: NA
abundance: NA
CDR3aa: CSAHGASRETQYF
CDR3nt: TGCAGTGCTCACGGGGCCTCCCGGGAGACCCAGTACTTC

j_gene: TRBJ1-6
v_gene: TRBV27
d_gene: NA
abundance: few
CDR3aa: CASSLSRQSSYNSPLHF
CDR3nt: TGTGCCAGCAGTTTGAGTAGACAGAGCTCCTATAATTCACCCCTCCACTTT

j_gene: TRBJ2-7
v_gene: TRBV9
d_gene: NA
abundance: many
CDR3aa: CASSVEALNYEQYF
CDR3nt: TGTGCCAGCAGCGTAGAAGCATTAAACTACGAGCAGTACTTC

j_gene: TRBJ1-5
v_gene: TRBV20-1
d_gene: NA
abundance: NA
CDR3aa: CSAVQTLAPSNQPQHF
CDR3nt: TGCAGTGCCGTTCAGACCTTGGCCCCTAGCAATCAGCCCCAGCATTTT

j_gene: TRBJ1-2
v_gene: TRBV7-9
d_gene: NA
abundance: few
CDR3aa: CASSLDGRSGYTF
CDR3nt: TGTGCCAGCAGCTTAGACGGGAGATCAGGCTACACCTTC

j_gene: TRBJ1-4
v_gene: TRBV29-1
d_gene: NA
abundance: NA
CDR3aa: CSVAPVLKVEKLFF
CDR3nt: TGCAGCGTTGCCCCTGTCCTCAAAGTGGAAAAACTGTTTTTT

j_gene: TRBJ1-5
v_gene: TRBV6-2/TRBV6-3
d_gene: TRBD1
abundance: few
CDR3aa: CASRRTGAYSNQPQHF
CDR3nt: TGTGCCAGCAGACGAACAGGGGCGTATAGCAATCAGCCCCAGCATTTT

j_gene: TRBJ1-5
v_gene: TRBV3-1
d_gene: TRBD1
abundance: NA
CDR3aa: CASSQGPPGQVNQPQHF
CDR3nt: TGTGCCAGCAGCCAAGGTCCTCCGGGACAGGTCAATCAGCCCCAGCATTTT

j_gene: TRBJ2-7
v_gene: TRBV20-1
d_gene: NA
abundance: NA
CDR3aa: CSAREQAVSYEQYF
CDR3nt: TGCAGTGCAAGGGAACAGGCCGTATCCTACGAGCAGTACTTC

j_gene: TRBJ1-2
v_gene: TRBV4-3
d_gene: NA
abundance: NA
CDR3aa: CASSHDRLLLYGYTF
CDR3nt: TGCGCCAGCAGCCATGACAGGCTACTTCTCTATGGCTACACCTTC

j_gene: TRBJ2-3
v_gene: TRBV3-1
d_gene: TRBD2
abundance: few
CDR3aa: CASSQQRGVTDTQYF
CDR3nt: TGTGCCAGCAGCCAACAACGGGGGGTCACAGATACGCAGTATTTT

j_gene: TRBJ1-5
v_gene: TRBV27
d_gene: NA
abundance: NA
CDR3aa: CASSLSQGGNQPQHF
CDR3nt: TGTGCCAGCAGTTTATCACAGGGTGGAAATCAGCCCCAGCATTTT

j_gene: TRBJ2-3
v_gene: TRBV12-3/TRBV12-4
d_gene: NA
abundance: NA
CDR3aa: CASTGSSWHTQYF
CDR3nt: TGTGCCAGCACAGGGTCTTCTTGGCATACGCAGTATTTT

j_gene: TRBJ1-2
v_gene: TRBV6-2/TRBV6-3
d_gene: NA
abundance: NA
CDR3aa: CASRGLPNYGYTF
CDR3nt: TGTGCCAGCAGAGGCTTACCTAACTATGGCTACACCTTC

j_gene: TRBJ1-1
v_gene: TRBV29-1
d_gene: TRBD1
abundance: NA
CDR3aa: CSVVNRGRNTEAFF
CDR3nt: TGCAGCGTTGTAAACAGGGGGAGAAACACTGAAGCTTTCTTT